The 13 T cell receptor beta chains below all came from one sample that was sequenced in a study of identical twins. A single record per CDR3 protein comes from TCRdb applying MiXCR to the 5' RACE reads. Of roughly 1.6 million distinct CDR3 sequences in the sample, about 31% were seen once. What was sequenced was cord blood. Every receptor here comes from a newborn girl in good health.

This clonotype has at least ten counts. The chain couples TRBV12-3 or TRBV12-4 to TRBJ2-4, with no clear D. V was cut by 8 bases and J by 5 bases, with 13 bases left in between. This CDR3 comprises 13 residues. CDR3 DNA: TGTGCCAGCGGCATGGGTGGTGAAAACATTCAGTACTTC. Residues: CASGMGGENIQYF.

The chain links TRBV11-2 to TRBJ2-1; 7 bases are a match to TRBD2. Germline CDR1 and CDR2: SGHAT and FQNNGV. The CDR3 consists of 15 residues. Trimming cost V 5 bases and J 6 bases; bases outside gene matches: 10. CDR3 in DNA: TGTGCCAGCAGCGGCGTGGGAGGGCCTTGCAATGAGCAGTTCTTC. Amino acid sequence: CASSGVGGPCNEQFF.

This clonotype was seen a handful of times. The chain carries TRBV6-5 and TRBJ2-1, with D maybe TRBD2 (5 bases). V lost 0 bases, J lost 7 bases, and 10 bases lay in between. The V gene's germline CDR1 is MNHEY and CDR2 SVGAGI. CDR3 length: 14 residues. The CDR3 spells CASSYSTRRNEQFF. CDR3 sequence (DNA): TGTGCCAGCAGTTACTCCACGAGGAGGAATGAGCAGTTCTTC.

A few counts support this clonotype. The genes are TRBV10-3 and TRBJ2-6; D unclear. Looked up from germline, CDR1 is ENHRY and CDR2 is SYGVKD. The CDR3 length is 17 residues. Trimming stripped 10 bases from V and 0 bases from J, with 19 bases between. This CDR3 reads CATGAPGPNSGANVLTF. The CDR3 nucleotides are TGTGCCACCGGAGCCCCCGGGCCCAACTCTGGGGCCAACGTCCTGACTTTC.

This clonotype was observed a handful of times. The V gene is TRBV27, the J gene TRBJ2-5; perhaps TRBD2 as D (6 bases). The length of the CDR3 is 13 residues. The germline V gene has CDR1 MNHEY and CDR2 SMNVEV (reference sequence). V lost 6 bases to trimming and J lost 3 bases, with 11 bases between them. CDR3 sequence reads: CASRRLGEETQYF. The DNA of the CDR3 is TGTGCCAGCAGAAGACTAGGTGAAGAGACCCAGTACTTC.

The sample holds a few counts of this clonotype. This rearrangement joins TRBV10-3 to TRBJ2-7; 8 nucleotides align to TRBD2. Losses at the gene ends were 0 bases for V and 2 bases for J; bases not matched to a gene: 3. The CDR3 extends over 15 amino acids. Germline V gives CDR1 ENHRY, CDR2 SYGVKD. CDR3 DNA sequence: TGTGCCATCAGTGAGTCAAGTAGCGGGACCTACGAGCAGTACTTC. This sequence encodes CAISESSSGTYEQYF.

This clonotype was seen repeatedly, ten times or more. The CDR3 here is CSYRSSYNEQFF. Here the CDR3 DNA reads TGCAGCTACCGGAGCTCCTACAATGAGCAGTTCTTC. The rearrangement joins TRBV29-1 to TRBJ2-1; D not certain. Trimming left V 8 bases short and J 0 bases short, with 8 bases between. Looked up from germline, CDR1 is SQVTM and CDR2 is ANQGSEA. The CDR3 runs to 12 residues.

V usage is TRBV12-3 or TRBV12-4 and J usage is TRBJ1-4; no clear D. Trimming cost V 2 bases and J 12 bases, with 16 bases left between them. The CDR3 runs to 14 residues. The chain's CDR3 is CASSLSRGLGELFF. The CDR3 nucleotides read TGTGCCAGCAGTTTATCGCGGGGTTTGGGCGAACTGTTTTTT.

This clonotype was detected only a few times. The gene calls are TRBV7-2 and TRBJ2-7; 9 nucleotides line up with TRBD1. This CDR3 has 14 amino acids. Per germline, CDR1 SGHTA and CDR2 FQGNSA. The J segment lost 7 bases and the V segment lost 4 bases, leaving 8 bases of the junction unmatched. CDR3 bases: TGTGCCAGCAGCTCCGACAGGGGGGGCAATGAGCAGTACTTC. Translated, it gives CASSSDRGGNEQYF.

This chain connects TRBV20-1 to TRBJ1-1; weak D call: TRBD1 (5 bases). The germline V and J ends were trimmed by 6 bases and 1 base, with 18 bases remaining between them. The CDR3 has 15 amino acids. Per the germline V gene, CDR1 is DFQATT and CDR2 is SNEGSKA (reference sequence). The CDR3 DNA is TGCAGTGCGCAGCGCCGGGACTCCTGGAACACTGAAGCTTTCTTT. As protein: CSAQRRDSWNTEAFF.

The rearrangement uses TRBV6-1 and TRBJ2-5, with TRBD2 identical over 12 bases. This CDR3 contains 15 residues. V gave up 4 bases and J gave up 4 bases; unmatched junction bases: 4. In germline, CDR1 is MNHNS, CDR2 SASEGT. The CDR3, as DNA: TGTGCCAGCAGTGCCGGACTAGCGGGATTAGAGACCCAGTACTTC. Translated: CASSAGLAGLETQYF.

Turning to this clonotype: One end of the junction does not line up with germline, which may come from a read error. The V and J genes are TRBV24-1 and TRBJ2-7; tentatively, D is TRBD1 or TRBD2 (5 bases each). The germline gives CDR1 KGHDR, CDR2 SFDVKD. The CDR3 is 15 residues long. CDR3 sequence: CAASDWGRTSYEQYF. The CDR3 DNA reads as TGTGCCGCCAGTGATTGGGGACGGACCTCCTACGAGCAGTACTTC.

This clonotype was found a few times. Given a much more abundant clone one base away, this may be a read error. The J gene is TRBJ2-3, the V gene TRBV3-1; D is unresolved. The CDR3 totals 13 residues. Trimming left V 1 base short and J 2 bases short, with 4 bases between. Germline CDR1 reads LGHDT; CDR2 reads YNNKEL (reference sequence). CDR3 loop: CASSQAATDTQYF. The CDR3 nucleotides read TGTGCCAGCAGCCAAGCGGCCACAGATACGCAGTATTTT.